This TCR beta chain appears in the sequencing data of a study of radiotherapy plus CTLA-4 blockade in lung cancer. General observations from the study: Radiotherapy plus ipilimumab was followed by expansion in blood of tumor-derived TCR clones. Increased serum interferon-beta after radiation also reportedly predicted response strongly.

A remark on this clone: What it binds is not known.

Produced via immunoSEQ multiplex PCR; TCRdb's table is partial and in-frame only. The repertoire holds about 76,000 clones, with around 81% as singletons. This TCR was sampled from a human donor with non-small cell lung cancer whose response to radiotherapy plus ipilimumab could not be evaluated. Some clones in this sample may be carry-over from other donors' samples. This specimen consisted of peripheral blood, obtained from a patient treated with radiotherapy plus ipilimumab.

The CDR3 reads CASRSGLRWGYTF. The CDR3 DNA is TGTGCCAGCAGATCGGGACTCCGTTGGGGCTACACCTTC. The V gene is TRBV6-5, the J gene TRBJ1-2, with a tentative D call TRBD1 (5 bases). The germline CDR1 and CDR2 sequences are MNHEY and SVGAGI. V lost 6 bases and J lost 8, with 16 bases in between. The CDR3 is made up of 13 amino acids.